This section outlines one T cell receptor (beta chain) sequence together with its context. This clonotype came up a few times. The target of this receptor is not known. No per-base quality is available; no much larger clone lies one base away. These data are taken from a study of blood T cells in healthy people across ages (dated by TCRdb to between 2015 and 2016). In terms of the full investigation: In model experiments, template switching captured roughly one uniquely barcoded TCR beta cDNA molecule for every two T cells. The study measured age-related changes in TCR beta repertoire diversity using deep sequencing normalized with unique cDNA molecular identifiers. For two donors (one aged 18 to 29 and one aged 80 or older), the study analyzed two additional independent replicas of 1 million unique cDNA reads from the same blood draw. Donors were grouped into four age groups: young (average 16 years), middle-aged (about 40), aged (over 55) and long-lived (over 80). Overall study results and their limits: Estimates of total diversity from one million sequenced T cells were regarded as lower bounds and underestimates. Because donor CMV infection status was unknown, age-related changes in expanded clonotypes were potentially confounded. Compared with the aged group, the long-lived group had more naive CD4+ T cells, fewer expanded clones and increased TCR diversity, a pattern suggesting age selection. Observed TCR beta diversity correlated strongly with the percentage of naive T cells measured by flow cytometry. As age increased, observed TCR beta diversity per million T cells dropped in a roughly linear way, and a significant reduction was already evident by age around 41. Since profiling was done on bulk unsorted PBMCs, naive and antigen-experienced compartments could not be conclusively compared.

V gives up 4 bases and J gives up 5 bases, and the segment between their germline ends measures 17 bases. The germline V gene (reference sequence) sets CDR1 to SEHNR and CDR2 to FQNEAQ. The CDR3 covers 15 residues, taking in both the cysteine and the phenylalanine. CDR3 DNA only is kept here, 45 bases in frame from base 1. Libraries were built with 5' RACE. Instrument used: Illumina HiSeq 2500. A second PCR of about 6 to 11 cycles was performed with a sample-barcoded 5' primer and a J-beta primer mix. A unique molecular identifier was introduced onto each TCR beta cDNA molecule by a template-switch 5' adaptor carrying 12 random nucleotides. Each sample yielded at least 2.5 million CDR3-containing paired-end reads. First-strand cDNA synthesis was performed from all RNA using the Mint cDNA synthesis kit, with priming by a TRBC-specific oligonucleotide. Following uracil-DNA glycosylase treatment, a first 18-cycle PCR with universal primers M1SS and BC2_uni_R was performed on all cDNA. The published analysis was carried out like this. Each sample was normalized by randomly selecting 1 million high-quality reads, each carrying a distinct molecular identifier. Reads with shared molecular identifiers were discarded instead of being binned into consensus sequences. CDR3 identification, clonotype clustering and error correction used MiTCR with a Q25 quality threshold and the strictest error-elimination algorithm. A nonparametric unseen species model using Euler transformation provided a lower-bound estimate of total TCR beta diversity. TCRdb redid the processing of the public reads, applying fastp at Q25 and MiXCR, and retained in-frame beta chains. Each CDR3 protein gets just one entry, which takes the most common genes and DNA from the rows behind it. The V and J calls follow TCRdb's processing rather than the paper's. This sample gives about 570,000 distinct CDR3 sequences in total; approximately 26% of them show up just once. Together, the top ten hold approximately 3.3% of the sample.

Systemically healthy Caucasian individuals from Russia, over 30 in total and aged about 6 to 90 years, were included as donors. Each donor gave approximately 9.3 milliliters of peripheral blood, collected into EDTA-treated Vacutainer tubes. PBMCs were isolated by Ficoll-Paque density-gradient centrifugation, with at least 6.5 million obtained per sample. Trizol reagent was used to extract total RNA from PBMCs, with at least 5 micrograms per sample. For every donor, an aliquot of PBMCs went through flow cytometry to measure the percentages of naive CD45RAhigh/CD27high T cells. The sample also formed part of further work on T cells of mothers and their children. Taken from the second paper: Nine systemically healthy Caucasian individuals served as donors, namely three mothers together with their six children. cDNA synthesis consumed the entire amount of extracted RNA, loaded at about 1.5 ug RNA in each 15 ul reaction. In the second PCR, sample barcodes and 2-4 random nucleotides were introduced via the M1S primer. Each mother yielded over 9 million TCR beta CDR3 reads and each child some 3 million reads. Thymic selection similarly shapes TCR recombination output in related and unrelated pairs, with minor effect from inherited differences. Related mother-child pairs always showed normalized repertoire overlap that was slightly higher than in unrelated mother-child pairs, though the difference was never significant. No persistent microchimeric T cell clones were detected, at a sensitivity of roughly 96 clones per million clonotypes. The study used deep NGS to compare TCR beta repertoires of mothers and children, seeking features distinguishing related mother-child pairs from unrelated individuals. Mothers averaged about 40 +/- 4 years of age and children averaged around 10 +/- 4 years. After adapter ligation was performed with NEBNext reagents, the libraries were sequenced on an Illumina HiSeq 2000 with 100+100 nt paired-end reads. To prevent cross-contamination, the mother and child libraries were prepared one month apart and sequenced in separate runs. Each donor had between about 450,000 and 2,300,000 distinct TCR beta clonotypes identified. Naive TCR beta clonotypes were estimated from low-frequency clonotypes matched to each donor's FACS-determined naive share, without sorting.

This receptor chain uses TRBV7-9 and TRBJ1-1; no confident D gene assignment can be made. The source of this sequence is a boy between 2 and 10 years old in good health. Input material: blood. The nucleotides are TGTGCCAGCAGCTCCCGTAACGGCTTTGGAACTGAAGCTTTCTTT. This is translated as CASSSRNGFGTEAFF.